This note documents a single TCR beta chain sequence. This sample is part of a study of blood T cell repertoires in COVID-19. Across the whole study: Sites across the United States, Italy and Spain contributed samples from acute and convalescent COVID-19.

The assay was immunoSEQ multiplex PCR, and TCRdb's table has in-frame clones only and misses some. Seen here are 150,000 to 200,000 clones, around four fifths observed once, and the top ten hold about a tenth. This CDR3 has 14 residues. Germline V gives CDR1 LNHDA, CDR2 SQIVND (reference sequence). Germline trimming cut 5 bases from V and 6 bases from J; bases unmatched to any gene: 7. This receptor was identified in a human donor in a cohort sampled during active COVID-19. J is TRBJ1-5 and V is TRBV19; the match to TRBD1 covers 7 bases. Sequences were obtained from peripheral blood. The CDR3 reads CASSRQGVGQPQHF. The CDR3 DNA is TGTGCCAGTAGTCGCCAGGGGGTAGGTCAGCCCCAGCATTTT.